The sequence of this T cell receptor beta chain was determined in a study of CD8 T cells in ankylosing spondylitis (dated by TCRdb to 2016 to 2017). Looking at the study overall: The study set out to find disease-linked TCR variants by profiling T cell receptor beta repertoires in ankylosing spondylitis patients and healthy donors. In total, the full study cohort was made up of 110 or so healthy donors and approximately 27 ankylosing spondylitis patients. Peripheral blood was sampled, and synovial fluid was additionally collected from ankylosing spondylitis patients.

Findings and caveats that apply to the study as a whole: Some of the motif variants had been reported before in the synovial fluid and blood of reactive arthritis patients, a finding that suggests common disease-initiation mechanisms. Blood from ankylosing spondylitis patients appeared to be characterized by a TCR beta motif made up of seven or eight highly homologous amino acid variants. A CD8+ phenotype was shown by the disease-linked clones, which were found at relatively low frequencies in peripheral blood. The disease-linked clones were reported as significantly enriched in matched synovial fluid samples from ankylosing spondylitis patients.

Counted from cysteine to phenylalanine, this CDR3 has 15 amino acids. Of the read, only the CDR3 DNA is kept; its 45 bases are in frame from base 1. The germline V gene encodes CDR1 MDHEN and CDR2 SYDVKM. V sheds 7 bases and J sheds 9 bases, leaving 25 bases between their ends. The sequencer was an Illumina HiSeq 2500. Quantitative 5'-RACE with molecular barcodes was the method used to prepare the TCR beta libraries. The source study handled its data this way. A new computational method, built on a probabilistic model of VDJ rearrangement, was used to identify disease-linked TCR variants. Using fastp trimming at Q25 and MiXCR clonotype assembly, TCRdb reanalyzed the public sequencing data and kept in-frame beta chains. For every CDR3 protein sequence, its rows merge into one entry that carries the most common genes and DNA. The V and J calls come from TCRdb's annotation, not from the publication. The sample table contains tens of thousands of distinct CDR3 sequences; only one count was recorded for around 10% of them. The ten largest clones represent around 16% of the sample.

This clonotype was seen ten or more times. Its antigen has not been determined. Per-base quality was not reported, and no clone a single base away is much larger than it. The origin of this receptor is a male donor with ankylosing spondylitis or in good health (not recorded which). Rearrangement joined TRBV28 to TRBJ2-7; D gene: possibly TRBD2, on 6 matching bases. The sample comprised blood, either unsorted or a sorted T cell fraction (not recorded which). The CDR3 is CASIEAGTPRSGQYF. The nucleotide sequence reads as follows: TGTGCCAGCATCGAGGCGGGGACCCCACGTAGCGGGCAGTACTTC. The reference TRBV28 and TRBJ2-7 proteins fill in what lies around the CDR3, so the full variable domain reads DVKVTQSSRYLVKRTGEKVFLECVQDMDHENMFWYRQDPGLGLRLIYFSYDVKMKEKGDIPEGYSVSREKKERFSLILESASTNQTSMYLCASIEAGTPRSGQYFGPGTRLTVT.